This entry lists 8 T cell receptor beta chains sequenced from one sample in a study of regulatory T cells in long-lasting Graves disease (dated by TCRdb to the early 2020s). The time point label on this specimen signifies: persistent/refractory GD, antithyroid drugs over 5 years with positive TRAb. RNA was extracted from PBMCs in TRIzol for both TCR sequencing and RNA sequencing. Libraries were prepared through multiplex PCR. TCRdb names Illumina HiSeq 4000 as the instrument used. To build TCR beta libraries, CDR3 regions were amplified by Arm-PCR using iRepertoire HTBI primers. The public reads were run again by TCRdb, first through fastp at Q25 and then through MiXCR, and only productive beta chains were kept. Entries are consolidated by CDR3 protein sequence, retaining the most common genes and DNA. In this sample the table shows a few hundred thousand distinct CDR3 sequences, 20% to 30% of which occur a single time. The ten largest clones represent 26% of the sample.

The sequences come from peripheral blood mononuclear cells (PBMCs), collected when the disease was refractory, from a patient treated with antithyroid drugs. The receptors derive from a female donor with Graves disease.

This clonotype appeared many times. The chain has TRBV12-3 or TRBV12-4 and TRBJ1-1; D is perhaps TRBD1 (5 bases). Deletions cut 6 bases from V and 1 base from J, with 15 bases between. The CDR3 consists of 15 residues. The CDR3 here is CASRDRRDQNTEAFF. The CDR3 nucleotides are TGTGCCAGCAGGGATCGACGGGACCAGAACACTGAAGCTTTCTTT.

This chain joins TRBV18 and TRBJ1-1, with a tentative D call TRBD1 (6 bases). This CDR3 has 15 residues. Trimming stripped 6 bases from V and 2 bases from J, with 16 bases between. CDR1 and CDR2 (germline): KGHSH, LQKENI. Here the CDR3 DNA reads TGTGCCAGCTCTAGGCGGGACATTGGTAACACTGAAGCTTTCTTT. Residues: CASSRRDIGNTEAFF.

This clonotype was observed a handful of times. This sequence joins TRBV5-1 and TRBJ1-4; perhaps TRBD1 as D (5 bases). Deletions cut 5 bases from V and 7 bases from J, with 12 bases between. CDR1 and CDR2 (germline): SGHRS, YFSETQ. The CDR3 has 13 residues. The CDR3 spells CASSQGTGEKLFF. As DNA, the CDR3 is TGCGCCAGCAGTCAAGGGACGGGTGAAAAACTGTTTTTT.

The sample holds a few counts of this clonotype. The CDR3 region has the DNA TGTGCCAGTAGTATAGGTCCCCCCCTGGCCGTCACCTATGGCTACACCTTC. Amino acid sequence: CASSIGPPLAVTYGYTF. This chain connects TRBV19 to TRBJ1-2; D uncertain. CDR3 length: 17 amino acids. Germline assignment: CDR1 LNHDA and CDR2 SQIVND (reference sequence). Deletions cut 1 base from V and 4 bases from J, with 19 bases between.

Ten or more counts support this clonotype. The chain carries TRBV7-2 and TRBJ2-5, with 7 bases fitting TRBD2. Per germline, CDR1 SGHTA and CDR2 FQGNSA. The CDR3 loop spans 17 amino acids. Trimming cost V 2 bases and J 1 base; bases outside gene matches: 10. The CDR3 loop reads CASSLQRSSSGQETQYF. The CDR3 DNA is TGTGCCAGCAGCTTACAGCGTTCCTCTAGCGGCCAAGAGACCCAGTACTTC.

This clonotype was counted at least ten times. The genes are TRBV28 and TRBJ2-7; D is ambiguous. V was pared by 3 bases and J by 3 bases, with 6 bases between. The germline CDR1 and CDR2 sequences are MDHEN and SYDVKM. The CDR3 runs 12 residues. This CDR3 reads CASSFQVYEQYF. The DNA of the CDR3 is TGTGCCAGCAGTTTCCAGGTCTACGAGCAGTACTTC.

The chain combines TRBV20-1 with TRBJ1-6, with 10 nucleotides matching TRBD1. J was trimmed by 9 bases and V by 2 bases; bases with no gene match: 7. CDR1 is DFQATT and CDR2 is SNEGSKA in the germline V gene (reference sequence). The length of the CDR3 is 15 residues. Here the CDR3 reads CSARPGTGVSSPLHF. For the CDR3, the DNA is TGCAGTGCTAGACCCGGGACAGGGGTCTCTTCACCCCTCCACTTT.

This clonotype has just a few counts. V and J are TRBV5-1 and TRBJ2-2; no reliable D call. CDR3 length: 16 residues. V was trimmed by 3 bases and J by 1 base, leaving 13 bases between them. The germline V gene encodes CDR1 SGHRS and CDR2 YFSETQ. The CDR3 bases are TGCGCCAGCAGCTCGCCACCGACGTGGAACACCGGGGAGCTGTTTTTT. Amino acid sequence: CASSSPPTWNTGELFF.